These 23 T cell receptor beta chains came from one sample sequenced in a study of brain T cells in children with intractable seizures. Method: immunoSEQ multiplex PCR; TCRdb's copy keeps in-frame clones and lacks some. Of more than 40,000 clones detected, around nine tenths appear once; the ten largest clones hold just under 6.5%. This specimen was peripheral blood, taken at surgery. These receptors were taken from a girl aged 2-10 years with tuberous sclerosis and intractable seizures.

This chain joins TRBV3-1 (or the pseudogene TRBV3-2) and TRBJ1-1; D may be TRBD1 (6 bases). The CDR3 is 17 amino acids. Germline-derived CDR1 and CDR2 are LGHDT and YNNKEL (reference sequence). With 0 bases removed from V and 0 bases from J, the gap between germline ends came to 14 bases. CDR3 in DNA: TGTGCCAGCAGCCAAGAGGTTTTCGGGGACATGAACACTGAAGCTTTCTTT. It translates to CASSQEVFGDMNTEAFF.

This clone appeared a single time. The chain joins TRBV29-1 to TRBJ1-1; D is unresolved. V was pared by 4 bases and J by 1 base, with 4 bases between. This CDR3 is built from 11 residues. In germline, CDR1 is SQVTM, CDR2 ANQGSEA. CDR3 residues: CSVVGNTEAFF. DNA of the CDR3: TGCAGCGTTGTGGGGAACACTGAAGCTTTCTTT.

The V call is TRBV6-4, the J call TRBJ2-3; maybe TRBD2 (6 bases). Germline V CDR1 and CDR2: MRHNA, SNTAGT. The CDR3 sequence is 15 residues long. V shed 6 bases and J shed 0 bases, with 13 bases lying between them. The CDR3 nucleotides read TGTGCCAGCAGCCCGTCGCGGGGAAGCACAGATACGCAGTATTTT. Residues: CASSPSRGSTDTQYF.

The chain employs TRBV2 and TRBJ1-6; D not resolved. The CDR3 consists of 14 residues. The germline V and J ends were trimmed by 2 bases and 14 bases, with 16 bases remaining between them. CDR1 is SNHLY, CDR2 FYNNEI, per germline. The chain's CDR3 is CASSEFFADKALHF. CDR3 coding DNA: TGTGCCAGCAGTGAATTCTTCGCGGATAAGGCCCTCCACTTT.

The CDR3 loop is CASSPGGYEQYF. The CDR3 region has the DNA TGTGCCAGCTCCCCGGGGGGATACGAGCAGTACTTC. The V and J genes are TRBV2 and TRBJ2-7; 7 bases are a match to TRBD2. This CDR3 has 12 amino acids. Losses at the gene ends were 8 bases for V and 4 bases for J; bases not matched to a gene: 5. The germline V gene encodes CDR1 SNHLY and CDR2 FYNNEI.

The CDR3 is CASSPGTANSPLHF. The CDR3, as DNA: TGCGCCAGCAGCCCCGGGACAGCTAATTCACCCCTCCACTTT. The gene calls are TRBV5-1 and TRBJ1-6; TRBD1 aligns across 7 bases. This CDR3 comprises 14 residues. CDR1 is SGHRS, CDR2 YFSETQ, per germline. Germline trimming cut 4 bases from V and 6 bases from J; bases unmatched to any gene: 4.

The chain uses TRBV7-3 and TRBJ2-3; weak D call: TRBD1 (5 bases). There are 15 residues in the CDR3. Trimming took 6 bases from V and 2 from J, leaving 15 bases between them. Germline V gene data show CDR1 as SGHTA and CDR2 as FQGTGA. The CDR3 sequence: CASSLDSLFTDTQYF. Here the CDR3 DNA reads TGTGCCAGCAGTCTAGACAGCCTATTCACAGATACGCAGTATTTT.

The V call is TRBV3-1 (or the pseudogene TRBV3-2), the J call TRBJ2-3; possibly TRBD1 for D (5 bases). Germline CDR1 LGHDT, CDR2 YNNKEL (reference sequence). This CDR3 region has 17 residues. V dropped 0 bases and J dropped 1 base, with 14 bases sitting between them. The CDR3 region is CASSQDGAGFGTDTQYF. The CDR3 coding sequence is TGTGCCAGCAGCCAAGATGGGGCCGGTTTTGGCACAGATACGCAGTATTTT.

This sequence joins TRBV5-1 and TRBJ2-3, with D possibly being TRBD1 or TRBD2 (5 bases each). CDR3 length: 14 residues. Trimming left V 3 bases short and J 2 bases short, with 10 bases between. Germline CDR1 and CDR2: SGHRS and YFSETQ. In DNA, the CDR3 is TGCGCCAGCAGCTCGGGACCGGTCACAGATACGCAGTATTTT. This gives the protein CASSSGPVTDTQYF.

The J gene is TRBJ2-7, the V gene TRBV20-1; 8 bases fit TRBD1. V trimming: 3 bases; J trimming: 10 bases; junction bases outside the gene matches: 5. Germline CDR1 DFQATT, CDR2 SNEGSKA (reference sequence). This CDR3 is 11 amino acids long. CDR3 DNA: TGCAGTGCTAGTAACGGACAGGGACAGTACGTC. Its translation is CSASNGQGQYV.

The J gene is TRBJ1-6, the V gene TRBV7-2; tentatively, D is TRBD1 (5 bases). This CDR3 is 14 amino acids long. V gave up 3 bases and J gave up 6 bases, with 9 bases separating them. CDR1 is SGHTA and CDR2 is FQGNSA in the germline V gene. This CDR3 is CASSFYQGNSPLHF. CDR3 DNA sequence: TGTGCCAGCAGCTTCTACCAGGGTAATTCACCCCTCCACTTT.

The rearrangement joins TRBV6-5 to TRBJ1-2, with unresolved D. Per the germline V gene, CDR1 is MNHEY and CDR2 is SVGAGI. The CDR3 contains 12 residues. Trimming removed 7 bases from V and 4 bases from J, with 10 bases in between. The CDR3 nucleotides read TGTGCCAGCACGGGGAGTACCTATGGCTACACCTTC. It yields the protein CASTGSTYGYTF.

The chain uses TRBV29-1 and TRBJ1-4; 9 bases align to TRBD1. Germline V gene lookup returns CDR1 SQVTM and CDR2 ANQGSEA. The V gene end was trimmed by 7 bases and the J gene end by 4 bases; junction bases not matched to a gene: 4. This CDR3 comprises 13 residues. CDR3 nucleotides: TGCAGCGCCATGGGACAGGGTAATGAAAAACTGTTTTTT. Translated, it gives CSAMGQGNEKLFF. The full variable domain, rest sourced from reference TRBV29-1 and TRBJ1-4, is SAVISQKPSRDICQRGTSLTIQCQVDSQVTMMFWYRQQPGQSLTLIATANQGSEATYESGFVIDKFPISRPNLTFSTLTVSNMSPEDSSIYLCSAMGQGNEKLFFGSGTQLSVL.

J is TRBJ2-1 and V is TRBV7-6, with 9 bases matching TRBD2. The trim removed 6 bases at V and 4 bases at J, leaving 10 bases unmatched. Germline V gene sequence: CDR1 SGHVS, CDR2 FNYEAQ. CDR3 length: 16 amino acids. CDR3 loop: CASSRTAGGGYNEQFF. DNA of the CDR3: TGTGCCAGCAGTCGTACAGCGGGGGGCGGATACAATGAGCAGTTCTTC.

The V and J genes are TRBV3-1 (or the pseudogene TRBV3-2) and TRBJ2-6; 8 bases align to TRBD1. V shed 3 bases, J shed 0 bases, and the junction held 7 bases outside the gene matches. Germline V gene lookup returns CDR1 LGHDT and CDR2 YNNKEL (reference sequence). The CDR3 sequence is 18 residues long. The CDR3 loop is CASSQGDRLGSGANVLTF. For the CDR3, the DNA is TGTGCCAGCAGCCAGGGGGACAGGTTAGGCTCTGGGGCCAACGTCCTGACTTTC.

This sequence joins TRBV7-3 and TRBJ2-5; tentative D call: TRBD1 (5 bases). The germline V gene has CDR1 SGHTA and CDR2 FQGTGA. V gave up 0 bases and J gave up 7 bases, with 18 bases separating them. The CDR3 is 16 residues long. The DNA of the CDR3 is TGTGCCAGCAGCTTAACTGGGGCACAGGTATTTGGGACCCAGTACTTC. Its translation: CASSLTGAQVFGTQYF.

This sequence joins TRBV12-3 or TRBV12-4 and TRBJ1-4, with D possibly being TRBD1 (5 bases). V gave up 3 bases and J gave up 10 bases, with 9 bases separating them. CDR3 size: 12 residues. CDR3 sequence: CASSLPGRKLFF. The CDR3 DNA follows: TGTGCCAGCAGTTTGCCAGGGCGAAAACTGTTTTTT.

This clone appeared once. V gene TRBV19 combines with J gene TRBJ1-1, with D unclear. V was clipped by 3 bases and J by 1 base, with 12 bases between them. Per germline, CDR1 LNHDA and CDR2 SQIVND (reference sequence). This CDR3 spans 15 amino acids. CDR3 residues: CASSMGPGRNTEAFF. The CDR3 region has the DNA TGTGCCAGTAGTATGGGTCCGGGGAGGAACACTGAAGCTTTCTTT.

The chain couples TRBV5-5 to TRBJ1-5, with D possibly matching TRBD1 (5 bases). V lost 0 bases and J lost 10, with 11 bases in between. The CDR3 runs 13 residues. The germline CDR1 and CDR2 sequences are SGHKS and YYEKEE (reference sequence). Written as DNA, the CDR3 is TGTGCCAGCAGCTTGGCCAGGGTCGGCCCCCAGCATTTT. Encoded protein: CASSLARVGPQHF.

This clone was observed once. The chain links TRBV2 to TRBJ1-1, with TRBD1 as a possible D gene (6 bases). The CDR3 runs 13 residues. Germline CDR1 and CDR2: SNHLY and FYNNEI. The V end lost 8 bases, the J end lost 8 bases, and 18 bases lay between the germline ends. The DNA for the CDR3 is TGTGCCAGCGGGGGTATTTGGACAGCCGAAGCTTTCTTT. As protein: CASGGIWTAEAFF.

V usage is TRBV5-6 and J usage is TRBJ2-7; TRBD1 matches 7 bases. The CDR3 length is 14 residues. Germline V gene sequence: CDR1 SGHDT, CDR2 YYEEEE. J lost 4 bases, V lost 4 bases, and 8 bases had no gene match. CDR3 in amino acids: CASSTGEPAYEQYV. The CDR3 DNA reads TGTGCCAGCAGCACAGGGGAACCAGCGTACGAGCAGTACGTC.

Only one count was recorded for this clone. This chain uses TRBV28 with TRBJ1-6, with a weak D call TRBD1 (5 bases). The CDR3 has 15 amino acids. Germline V gene sequence: CDR1 MDHEN, CDR2 SYDVKM. V was pared by 0 bases and J by 4 bases, with 7 bases between. CDR3 residues: CASSLWQGYNSPLHF. CDR3 bases: TGTGCCAGCAGTTTATGGCAGGGATATAATTCACCCCTCCACTTT.

This rearrangement joins TRBV9 to TRBJ1-1; D not certain. The V end lost 4 bases, the J end lost 1 base, and 14 bases lay between the germline ends. Germline V gene lookup returns CDR1 SGDLS and CDR2 YYNGEE. The CDR3 loop spans 15 amino acids. CDR3: CASSPQVAPNTEAFF. In nucleotides, the CDR3 is TGTGCCAGCAGCCCCCAAGTGGCACCGAACACTGAAGCTTTCTTT.